Below, 26 T cell receptor beta chains from the same sample are listed, as sequenced in a study of response to subunit inactivated influenza vaccine. Via MiXCR, TCRdb re-called the RT-PCR reads, giving one row per CDR3 protein. The sample contains about 500,000 distinct CDR3 sequences, roughly 7.6% of which appear only once. The sample here was PBMCs from blood, taken about 23 months after vaccination. These receptors were collected from a man in his fifties or sixties who received an inactivated influenza vaccine.

The chain is built from TRBV2 and TRBJ2-1; D gene unclear. CDR1 and CDR2 from the germline V gene are SNHLY and FYNNEI. The CDR3 sequence is 13 residues long. Trimming took 2 bases from V and 2 from J, leaving 4 bases between them. CDR3: CASSEYAYNEQFF. The CDR3 DNA sequence: TGTGCCAGCAGTGAATATGCCTACAATGAGCAGTTCTTC. Full variable domain (outside the CDR3, taken from reference TRBV2 and TRBJ2-1): EPEVTQTPSHQVTQMGQEVILRCVPISNHLYFYWYRQILGQKVEFLVSFYNNEISEKSEIFDDQFSVERPDGSNFTLKIRSTKLEDSAMYFCASSEYAYNEQFFGPGTRLTVL.

This clonotype came up many times. The chain joins TRBV12-3 or TRBV12-4 to TRBJ1-1; TRBD1 might be the D (5 bases). V lost 1 base and J lost 5, with 5 bases in between. CDR3 size: 12 residues. The DNA for the CDR3 is TGTGCCAGCAGTTTAGGACAGACTGAAGCTTTCTTT. Its protein is CASSLGQTEAFF.

The rearrangement uses TRBV5-1 and TRBJ2-5; possibly TRBD2 for D (6 bases). In germline, CDR1 is SGHRS, CDR2 YFSETQ. The ends were cut back, 2 bases at V and 5 bases at J, with 13 bases in the middle. The CDR3 totals 14 residues. DNA of the CDR3: TGCGCCAGCAGCTTCGGTGAGGGAGGCGAGACCCAGTACTTC. The encoded protein is CASSFGEGGETQYF.

This clonotype showed up just a few times. J is TRBJ2-2 and V is TRBV15; the D gene is possibly TRBD1 (7 bases). The V end was cut by 0 bases, the J end by 4 bases, with 9 bases between. The CDR3 is 15 amino acids. Germline V lookup: CDR1 LNHNV, CDR2 YYDKDF (reference sequence). CDR3 residues: CATSRDQGGTGELFF. The CDR3 region has the DNA TGTGCCACCAGCAGAGATCAGGGGGGCACCGGGGAGCTGTTTTTT. The entire variable domain, with the rest obtained from reference TRBV15 and TRBJ2-2, is as follows: DAMVIQNPRYQVTQFGKPVTLSCSQTLNHNVMYWYQQKSSQAPKLLFHYYDKDFNNEADTPDNFQSRRPNTSFCFLDIRSPGLGDTAMYLCATSRDQGGTGELFFGEGSRLTVL.

This clonotype was observed a handful of times. The chain couples TRBV7-9 to TRBJ2-1, with D unresolved. CDR3 length: 16 amino acids. The germline V gene has CDR1 SEHNR and CDR2 FQNEAQ (reference sequence). Trimming removed 0 bases from V and 2 bases from J, with 11 bases in between. CDR3 in DNA: TGTGCCAGCAGCTTAGCAGAGACCTTTACCTACAATGAGCAGTTCTTC. This encodes CASSLAETFTYNEQFF.

This clonotype was observed once. The J gene is TRBJ2-2, the V gene TRBV5-1; D assignment may be TRBD1 or TRBD2 (6 bases each). This CDR3 is 16 amino acids long. Germline V gene lookup returns CDR1 SGHRS and CDR2 YFSETQ. V lost 0 bases, J lost 5 bases, and 14 bases lay in between. The DNA for the CDR3 is TGCGCCAGCAGCTTGGCTGGGGGGCGCTTAACCGGGGAGCTGTTTTTT. Translated: CASSLAGGRLTGELFF. The full variable domain, its missing parts supplied by reference TRBV5-1 and TRBJ2-2, is KAGVTQTPRYLIKTRGQQVTLSCSPISGHRSVSWYQQTPGQGLQFLFEYFSETQRNKGNFPGRFSGRQFSNSRSEMNVSTLELGDSALYLCASSLAGGRLTGELFFGEGSRLTVL.

This clonotype was detected ten times or more. The chain has TRBV4-3 and TRBJ1-5; TRBD1 might be the D (6 bases). V lost 0 bases and J lost 5, with 14 bases in between. The CDR3 sequence is 16 residues long. Germline assignment: CDR1 LGHNA and CDR2 YSLEER. CDR3 sequence reads: CASSQDLGGGDQPQHF. CDR3 sequence (DNA): TGCGCCAGCAGCCAAGATCTCGGGGGCGGAGATCAGCCCCAGCATTTT.

Many counts were recorded for this clonotype. The chain carries TRBV7-2 and TRBJ1-1; 9 nucleotides line up with TRBD1. Germline V CDR1 and CDR2: SGHTA, FQGNSA. V gave up 3 bases and J gave up 4 bases; unmatched junction bases: 3. This CDR3 is 14 amino acids long. CDR3 in amino acids: CASSFLTGGTEAFF. Written as DNA, the CDR3 is TGTGCCAGCAGCTTTCTGACAGGGGGCACTGAAGCTTTCTTT.

The V gene is TRBV9, the J gene TRBJ2-7; 12 bases match TRBD1. The CDR3 covers 15 residues. The germline V gene has CDR1 SGDLS and CDR2 YYNGEE. J gave up 4 bases and V 3 bases, and 5 bases lay outside the gene matches. CDR3 DNA: TGTGCCAGCAGCGAGACGGGACAGGGGGCTTACGAGCAGTACTTC. This encodes CASSETGQGAYEQYF.

A few counts support this clonotype. V is TRBV18 and J is TRBJ2-7; the match to TRBD1 covers 8 bases. The CDR3 consists of 14 residues. The germline gives CDR1 KGHSH, CDR2 LQKENI. With 3 bases clipped from V and 7 bases from J, the junction kept 8 bases outside the gene matches. In nucleotides, the CDR3 is TGTGCCAGCTCACCGCGGCAGGGGGCGCGTGAGCAGTACTTC. Residues: CASSPRQGAREQYF.

This clonotype turned up a few times. The gene calls are TRBV9 and TRBJ2-2, with D maybe TRBD1 (6 bases). Germline CDR1 and CDR2: SGDLS and YYNGEE. The V end lost 2 bases, the J end lost 2 bases, and 10 bases lay between the germline ends. This CDR3 spans 15 amino acids. CDR3 DNA: TGTGCCAGCAGCGTTCAGGGGTCTAACACCGGGGAGCTGTTTTTT. Its protein product is CASSVQGSNTGELFF.

The chain combines TRBV29-1 with TRBJ2-1; D possibly corresponds to TRBD2 (7 bases). This CDR3 spans 13 amino acids. Deletions cut 3 bases from V and 9 bases from J, with 15 bases between. Germline V CDR1 and CDR2: SQVTM, ANQGSEA. The CDR3 region has the DNA TGCAGCGTTGACTGGGCGGGGGACACTGAGCAGTTCTTC. Translated, it gives CSVDWAGDTEQFF.

This clonotype was counted between two and nine times. The CDR3 DNA reads TGCAGTGCTCTACGGACTAGCGGGTCCATCGGGCAGTACTTC. Translation: CSALRTSGSIGQYF. The chain joins TRBV20-1 to TRBJ2-7; 11 bases are a match to TRBD2. The V segment lost 5 bases and the J segment 9 bases; nucleotides outside the gene matches: 12. Per germline, CDR1 DFQATT and CDR2 SNEGSKA (reference sequence). The CDR3 runs 14 residues.

This clonotype was picked up a small number of times. The rearrangement uses TRBV4-1 and TRBJ2-3; TRBD1 agrees at 9 bases. Losses at the gene ends were 2 bases for V and 4 bases for J; bases not matched to a gene: 1. Germline values: CDR1 MGHRA, CDR2 YSYEKL. This CDR3 region has 14 residues. The CDR3 DNA is TGCGCCAGCAGCCAACGGGACAGGGCAGATACGCAGTATTTT. This encodes CASSQRDRADTQYF.

This clonotype was counted ten times or more. The chain links TRBV5-6 to TRBJ2-3, with 10 bases identical to TRBD1. The germline V gene encodes CDR1 SGHDT and CDR2 YYEEEE. V shed 0 bases and J 4 bases; nucleotides not matched to a gene: 5. The CDR3 totals 16 residues. The CDR3 DNA follows: TGTGCCAGCAGCTTGGTGTGGGACAGGGGATCAGATACGCAGTATTTT. Amino acids: CASSLVWDRGSDTQYF. Filled out from reference TRBV5-6 and TRBJ2-3, the complete variable domain reads DAGVTQSPTHLIKTRGQQVTLRCSPKSGHDTVSWYQQALGQGPQFIFQYYEEEERQRGNFPDRFSGHQFPNYSSELNVNALLLGDSALYLCASSLVWDRGSDTQYFGPGTRLTVL.

This clonotype appeared many times. The V call is TRBV15, the J call TRBJ2-1; tentative D call: TRBD2 (7 bases). This CDR3 has 15 residues. V lost 0 bases, J lost 8 bases, and 14 bases lay in between. Germline CDR1 reads LNHNV; CDR2 reads YYDKDF (reference sequence). CDR3 DNA: TGTGCCACCAGCAGAGATAGGTGGGGGGGCGATGAGCAGTTCTTC. Translation gives CATSRDRWGGDEQFF. Filled out from reference TRBV15 and TRBJ2-1, the complete variable domain reads DAMVIQNPRYQVTQFGKPVTLSCSQTLNHNVMYWYQQKSSQAPKLLFHYYDKDFNNEADTPDNFQSRRPNTSFCFLDIRSPGLGDTAMYLCATSRDRWGGDEQFFGPGTRLTVL.

This clonotype was seen repeatedly, ten times or more. This chain uses TRBV12-3 or TRBV12-4 with TRBJ1-2; 7 positions agree with TRBD1. The junction had 16 bases not matched to a gene; V was cut back by 6 bases and J by 6 bases. CDR3 size: 16 residues. Here the CDR3 reads CASSAPTGAGRNGYTF. For the CDR3, the DNA is TGTGCCAGCAGCGCGCCTACAGGGGCCGGGCGGAATGGCTACACCTTC.

This clonotype showed up just a few times. The V gene is TRBV10-3, the J gene TRBJ1-1; 7 bases match TRBD1. Germline loops: CDR1 ENHRY, CDR2 SYGVKD. V gave up 7 bases and J gave up 3 bases; unmatched junction bases: 5. The CDR3 extends over 13 amino acids. The CDR3 sequence: CAITGQADTEAFF. The CDR3 nucleotides are TGTGCCATCACTGGACAGGCGGACACTGAAGCTTTCTTT.

The sample holds many counts of this clonotype. The chain couples TRBV5-6 to TRBJ1-5, with 8 bases matching TRBD1. V was pared by 5 bases and J by 5 bases, with 6 bases of the junction left unmatched. From germline, CDR1 is SGHDT and CDR2 YYEEEE. This CDR3 region has 14 residues. The CDR3, as DNA: TGTGCCAGCAGTTATGGACAGGGTGATCAGCCCCAGCATTTT. Encoded protein: CASSYGQGDQPQHF.

This clonotype was seen only a few times. The V gene is TRBV11-2, the J gene TRBJ2-4; TRBD2 matches 9 bases. This CDR3 is built from 15 residues. J gave up 5 bases and V 5 bases, and 7 bases lay outside the gene matches. Germline V gives CDR1 SGHAT, CDR2 FQNNGV. CDR3 nucleotide sequence: TGTGCCAGCAGCCCGATAGCGGGAGAGGAAAACATTCAGTACTTC. Translation: CASSPIAGEENIQYF.

Ten or more counts support this clonotype. The genes are TRBV30 and TRBJ1-2, with TRBD1 matching 8 bases. The junction had 7 bases not matched to a gene; V was cut back by 0 bases and J by 4 bases. The CDR3 is 15 amino acids. In germline, CDR1 is GTSNPN, CDR2 SVGIG (reference sequence). CDR3 coding DNA: TGTGCCTGGAGTGTCGGGACAGGCCGATCCTATGGCTACACCTTC. This sequence encodes CAWSVGTGRSYGYTF.

The chain carries TRBV4-2 and TRBJ2-1; weak D call: TRBD1 (6 bases). The CDR3 runs to 16 residues. CDR1 is LGHNA, CDR2 YNFKEQ, per germline. V was trimmed by 0 bases and J by 0 bases, leaving 9 bases between them. CDR3 region: CASSQDDRSSYNEQFF. DNA of the CDR3: TGTGCCAGCAGCCAAGACGACAGGAGCTCCTACAATGAGCAGTTCTTC.

This clonotype was observed at least ten times. This chain connects TRBV12-3 or TRBV12-4 to TRBJ1-2; 7 positions match TRBD1. The CDR3 totals 18 residues. Trimming at V came to 1 base and at J to 2 bases, leaving 13 bases not matched to a gene. In nucleotides, the CDR3 is TGTGCCAGCAGTTTAGTAAGGGGGCGAGGGGTTAGCAACTATGGCTACACCTTC. Protein sequence: CASSLVRGRGVSNYGYTF.

In DNA form, the CDR3 reads TGTGCCAGCAGCCTAACTAATGAAAAACTGTTTTTT. It translates to CASSLTNEKLFF. The chain joins TRBV7-9 to TRBJ1-4; no reliable D call. The CDR3 has 12 residues. V gave up 5 bases and J gave up 1 base, with 2 bases separating them. Germline CDR1 reads SEHNR; CDR2 reads FQNEAQ (reference sequence).

The V call is TRBV10-3, the J call TRBJ2-3, with a possible D match to TRBD2 (6 bases). V was shortened by 7 bases and J by 1 base, with 12 bases between the two germline ends. CDR3 length: 14 residues. Looked up from germline, CDR1 is ENHRY and CDR2 is SYGVKD. The CDR3 DNA is TGTGCCATCAAGCCTGGCGGGGGCACAGATACGCAGTATTTT. Translated: CAIKPGGGTDTQYF.

As concerns this clonotype: This may be a read error: a much more frequent sequence differs by one nucleotide. The chain employs TRBV3-1 and TRBJ2-2; D remains ambiguous. CDR1 is LGHDT and CDR2 is YNNKEL in the germline V gene (reference sequence). CDR3 length equals 11 residues. CDR3 amino acids: CASQNTGQLFF. For the CDR3, the DNA is TGTGCCAGCCAGAACACCGGGCAGCTGTTTTTT.